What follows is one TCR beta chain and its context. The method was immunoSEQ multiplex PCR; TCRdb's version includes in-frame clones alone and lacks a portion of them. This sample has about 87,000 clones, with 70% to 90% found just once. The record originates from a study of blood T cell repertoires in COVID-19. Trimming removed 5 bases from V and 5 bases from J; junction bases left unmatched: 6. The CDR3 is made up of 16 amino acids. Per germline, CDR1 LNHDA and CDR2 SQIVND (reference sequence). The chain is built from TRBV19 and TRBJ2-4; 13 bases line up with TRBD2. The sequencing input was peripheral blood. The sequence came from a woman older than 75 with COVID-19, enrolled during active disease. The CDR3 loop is CASSSLLAGGENIQYF. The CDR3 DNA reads TGTGCCAGTAGTTCATTACTAGCGGGGGGGGAAAACATTCAGTACTTC.